These 13 T cell receptor beta chains share one sample of origin, sequenced in a study of cytomegalovirus exposure and HLA in healthy donors. Primers included in the PCR were 60 Vbeta and 13 Jbeta primers. Using immunoSEQ multiplex PCR, the repertoire was profiled, and TCRdb retains in-frame clones only, with some absent. The sample shows roughly 160,000 clones, roughly 77% of them seen only once. The sequenced sample consisted of PBMCs. These TCRs come from a man aged 50-59 years in good health and CMV-seropositive.

This sequence joins TRBV7-9 and TRBJ2-5; D not certain. Trimming shortened V by 5 bases and J by 0 bases, and 16 bases separated the two germline ends. Germline V CDR1 and CDR2: SEHNR, FQNEAQ (reference sequence). The CDR3 loop spans 16 amino acids. CDR3 sequence (DNA): TGTGCCAGCAGCCGCGCCACGGTATCCTACCAAGAGACCCAGTACTTC. Amino acid sequence: CASSRATVSYQETQYF.

The V call is TRBV27, the J call TRBJ2-1, with TRBD1 identical over 9 bases. After removal of 5 bases from V and 4 bases from J, the junction contained 6 bases not matched to a gene. Germline values: CDR1 MNHEY, CDR2 SMNVEV (reference sequence). This CDR3 comprises 15 residues. The CDR3 sequence: CASSPGTGPYNEQFF. Here the CDR3 DNA reads TGTGCCAGCAGTCCCGGGACAGGGCCTTACAATGAGCAGTTCTTC.

In this sample, this clone turned up once. The chain recombines TRBV5-5 with TRBJ1-4; D not certain. Trimming took 0 bases from V and 0 from J, leaving 9 bases between them. The CDR3 covers 16 residues. Per germline, CDR1 SGHKS and CDR2 YYEKEE (reference sequence). As DNA, the CDR3 is TGTGCCAGCAGCTTGGAACCGCGTACAACTAATGAAAAACTGTTTTTT. It codes for CASSLEPRTTNEKLFF.

The chain uses TRBV6-1 and TRBJ1-5; TRBD1 might be the D (5 bases). This CDR3 has 14 amino acids. The germline V gene has CDR1 MNHNS and CDR2 SASEGT. The V end lost 4 bases, the J end lost 4 bases, and 11 bases lay between the germline ends. This chain's CDR3 is CASSGRQTNQPQHF. Here the CDR3 DNA reads TGTGCCAGCAGTGGTCGACAGACTAATCAGCCCCAGCATTTT.

The chain combines TRBV7-9 with TRBJ2-2, with 7 bases that match TRBD1. CDR1 and CDR2 from the germline V gene are SEHNR and FQNEAQ (reference sequence). V lost 2 bases, J lost 5 bases, and 11 bases stayed unmatched. The CDR3 has 17 residues. The CDR3: CASSLSGRGLRTGELFF. CDR3 sequence (DNA): TGTGCCAGCAGCTTATCGGGCAGGGGGTTACGAACCGGGGAGCTGTTTTTT.

The chain has TRBV28 and TRBJ1-6; tentative D call: TRBD1 (5 bases). Germline lookup yields CDR1 MDHEN and CDR2 SYDVKM. Trimming pared 8 bases from V and 0 bases from J, leaving 8 bases between. This CDR3 has 14 amino acids. In DNA, the CDR3 is TGTGCCAGCGGGGGGGACTCCTATAATTCACCCCTCCACTTT. Translation: CASGGDSYNSPLHF.

This sequence joins TRBV5-6 and TRBJ1-5, with D uncertain. Germline V gene lookup returns CDR1 SGHDT and CDR2 YYEEEE. The V end lost 0 bases, the J end lost 7 bases, and 5 bases lay between the germline ends. The CDR3 covers 12 residues. CDR3 coding DNA: TGTGCCAGCAGCTTGGCACAACAGCCCCAGCATTTT. The encoded protein is CASSLAQQPQHF.

Regarding this clone: Different DNA sequences within this sample yield the same CDR3. This rearrangement joins TRBV18 to TRBJ1-6, with D perhaps TRBD1 (6 bases). V lost 4 bases, J lost 7 bases, and 14 bases lay in between. CDR1 and CDR2 from the germline V gene are KGHSH and LQKENI. The CDR3 has 15 residues. The CDR3 DNA reads TGTGCCAGCTCACAACAGGGTGGTTACAATTCACCCCTCCACTTT. It codes for CASSQQGGYNSPLHF. Based on the CDR3 plus reference TRBV18 and TRBJ1-6, the full variable domain is NAGVMQNPRHLVRRRGQEARLRCSPMKGHSHVYWYRQLPEEGLKFMVYLQKENIIDESGMPKERFSAEFPKEGPSILRIQQVVRGDSAAYFCASSQQGGYNSPLHFGNGTRLTVT.

The genes are TRBV4-1 and TRBJ1-2, with 9 bases lining up with TRBD1. V lost 1 base to trimming and J lost 8 bases; unmatched junction nucleotides: 8. The CDR3 loop spans 15 amino acids. Per the germline V gene, CDR1 is MGHRA and CDR2 is YSYEKL. CDR3 sequence reads: CASSQVGGTGFGYTF. DNA for the CDR3: TGCGCCAGCAGCCAAGTTGGGGGGACAGGGTTCGGCTACACCTTC.

The chain joins TRBV5-4 to TRBJ1-6, with D maybe TRBD1 (6 bases). Germline V gene data show CDR1 as SGHNT and CDR2 as YYREEE (reference sequence). This CDR3 has 17 residues. V lost 2 bases, J lost 0 bases, and 12 bases lay in between. DNA for the CDR3: TGTGCCAGCAGCTTTGGACAGACGAGCTCCTATAATTCACCCCTCCACTTT. This translates into CASSFGQTSSYNSPLHF.

The chain recombines TRBV6-4 with TRBJ1-6, with a tentative D call TRBD1 (5 bases). The germline V gene has CDR1 MRHNA and CDR2 SNTAGT. With 3 bases removed from V and 7 bases from J, the gap between germline ends came to 10 bases. The CDR3 contains 14 residues. In nucleotides, the CDR3 is TGTGCCAGCAGTGAGGCCGGGGGAAATTCACCCCTCCACTTT. Residues: CASSEAGGNSPLHF.

Worth noting for this clone: The sample has other DNA sequences that encode this CDR3 too. The V gene is TRBV5-1, the J gene TRBJ2-3; TRBD2 might be the D (5 bases). The CDR3 has 13 amino acids. Germline CDR1 is SGHRS and CDR2 is YFSETQ. Trimming cost V 0 bases and J 4 bases, with 6 bases left between them. For the CDR3, the DNA is TGCGCCAGCAGCTTGGCGGGGTCAGATACGCAGTATTTT. Its translation: CASSLAGSDTQYF.

This clone was seen only a few times. This rearrangement joins TRBV28 to TRBJ1-2; 10 bases are a match to TRBD1. The CDR3 contains 17 residues. CDR1 and CDR2 from the germline V gene are MDHEN and SYDVKM. Trimming took 6 bases from V and 0 from J; bases not matched to a gene: 10. DNA for the CDR3: TGTGCCAGCAGCCCGGGGCCGGGACAGGGGACTAACTATGGCTACACCTTC. Its protein product is CASSPGPGQGTNYGYTF.